This T cell receptor beta chain was retrieved from a study of human T cells and chemical hapten exposure (dated by TCRdb to the early 2020s). In terms of the full investigation: For sensitization, 2% DPC in acetone was applied to a 2 cm by 2 cm area of upper inner arm skin. Throughout the roughly 23-week study period, patients were also given weekly therapeutic DPC doses on the scalp. Patch testing was performed on the upper back with Finn chambers containing 0.01% DPC, and the patch tests were scored after 6 days according to International Contact Dermatitis Research Group standards. The mostly female patient cohort included alopecia areata with under or over 50% scalp involvement, alopecia totalis and alopecia universalis. The libraries were sequenced as a pool, and the TCR yield per sample differed mostly because of small variations in library volumes within the pool. The study tracked peripheral blood TCR repertoire changes in vivo during primary and secondary sensitization to the hapten diphenylcyclopropenone (DPC) in alopecia patients. Patient blood was sampled pre-sensitization (week 0) and at 2, 6 and about 24 weeks after DPC sensitization. For TCR sequencing, blood came from 25 to 30 alopecia patients at anywhere from one to four time points (pre-sensitization, 2, 6 and 24 weeks). From each blood RNA sample, both TCR alpha and TCR beta chains were sequenced. Beyond this particular receptor, the publication reports: No change with DPC sensitization was found in the number of TCRs above 1 in 1000 frequency, and no evidence of global repertoire structure alterations was found. Repeated subsampling changed both the strength of the expansion versus patch-test correlation and the threshold at which the correlation became significant. Alopecia, a presumed autoimmune disease, was present in all patients, so the immune response of the patients might differ from that of healthy individuals. Patch test score was positively correlated with the number of PT1 expanded TCRs, with significance at thresholds 8, 16 and 32 but not at 4. Significantly more large CDR3 similarity clusters were formed by expanded TCRs than by pre-sensitization or healthy control sets, consistent with antigen-driven responses.

The junction shows trimming of 1 base on V and 8 bases on J, and the gene matches do not reach 1 base of it. In the germline V gene, CDR1 corresponds to SGHTA and CDR2 to FQGNSA. Including the terminal cysteine and phenylalanine, the CDR3 comprises 14 residues. CDR3 DNA is the only sequence kept; it has 42 bases, read in frame from the first base. In the paper's terms, the time point label means: patch test 1, 2 weeks after DPC sensitization. The treatment or condition label here, explained by the study, means: therapeutic diphenylcyclopropenone sensitization with weekly scalp DPC. Total RNA was extracted from unfractionated whole blood that had been collected in Tempus Blood RNA tubes. Blood at each patch-test visit was drawn before the patch test was applied. Eligible patients were aged 18 to 70, diagnosed with alopecia, deemed suitable for DPC therapy, and excluded if pregnant. The library was obtained by RACE. This sample was sequenced with a NextSeq 500. Library preparation attached unique molecular identifiers to individual cDNA molecules for quantitative, reproducible TCR counting. The study's own analysis went as follows. A median of about 100,000 TCRs per sample was observed, with a range of about 23,224 to 690,600. V, J and CDR3 annotation of the TCR reads was carried out using the Decombinator software suite. To make PS versus PT1 abundance plots, every sample was subsampled to the same number of TCRs (28,000). Expanded TCRs were defined as absent before sensitization and observed at least eight times at the 2-week time point. Using fastp at Q25 and MiXCR, TCRdb reprocessed the public reads and kept productive beta chains. Rows are combined by CDR3 protein, so each entry shows the most common genes and DNA. TCRdb, not the authors, supplied the V and J calls. This sample lists about 34,000 distinct CDR3 sequences; roughly 6.4% were detected once. About a tenth of the sample lies in the top ten.

Note on this clonotype: What antigen it recognizes has not been identified. No much larger clone exists at a distance of one base, and base qualities are not known.

The chain employs TRBV7-2 and TRBJ2-3; 12 bases in between match TRBD2. This TCR was sampled from a young woman with alopecia areata. Some clones in this sample may be carry-over from other donors' samples. The sequencing here drew on whole blood, taken in connection with sensitization to the hapten diphenylcyclopropenone (DPC). The CDR3 corresponds to CASSLELAGGTQYF. The DNA reads TGTGCCAGCAGCTTAGAACTAGCGGGGGGTACGCAGTATTTT.